This TCR beta chain was captured in a study of vaccination and CD4 T cells after COVID-19. Study summary: Two-dose vaccination with either BNT162b2 or mRNA-1273 was given to participants. Culture controls were given either a CEFX pool, an HIV-1 Nef pool, or no peptide.

Treatment reported: approximately 9-day PBMC culture with coronavirus spike peptide pools or control peptides (ViraFEST assay). This CDR3 has 15 amino acids. The V gene's germline CDR1 is SGHTA and CDR2 FQGTGA. The germline V and J ends were trimmed by 3 bases and 7 bases, with 19 bases remaining between them. Study findings and constraints: Counts of SARS-CoV-2-reactive clonotypes had a median that went from approximately 21 to 40, a nonsignificant change.

In its sample, this clonotype was seen a few times. The antigen remains undetermined. Scientists ran DNA taken from cultured CD4+ T cells through the Oncomine TCR Beta short-read assay for sequencing. The source of extracted genomic DNA was cultured CD4+ T cells. TCRdb analysed the PCR reads with MiXCR anew, one entry per CDR3 protein. The sample lists approximately 2,800 distinct CDR3 sequences, more than 20% occurring once. Sequencing was performed on CD4+ T cells from blood, cultured in vitro, taken after SARS-CoV-2 vaccination. The rearrangement links TRBV7-3 to TRBJ2-7; the D gene could be TRBD1 or TRBD2 (6 bases each). This TCR was sampled from a human donor who had recovered from COVID-19. The CDR3 coding sequence is TGTGCCAGCAGCTTCAAAGGGGGGCCTGGTCAGGAGCAGTACTTC. It is translated as CASSFKGGPGQEQYF.